This T cell receptor (beta chain) was recorded in a study of T cell responses to AZD1222 COVID-19 vaccine. Study background: Combined were second doses at about 4 or about 12 weeks.

Data came from immunoSEQ multiplex PCR; TCRdb stores just in-frame clones and leaves some out. This sample has roughly 260,000 clones; approximately 93% occur once, and the top ten carry less than 0.6%. CDR3 length: 15 residues. The trim removed 3 bases at V and 4 bases at J, leaving 4 bases unmatched. Germline-derived CDR1 and CDR2 are KGHSH and LQKENI. Study-level findings and limits: Vaccine-associated CD4 TCRs spanned spike, dominant at 160-218 and 743-854. In a largely white British group with more females than males, clonal diversity was possibly underestimated.

For this clone: Its antigen is unidentified.

This receptor was taken from an adult in good health. The chain combines TRBV18 with TRBJ1-3, with TRBD1 matching 9 bases. The sample was peripheral blood, taken on day 0 of AZD1222 vaccination. The CDR3 here is CASSPGQGVGNTIYF. CDR3 DNA: TGTGCCAGCTCACCGGGACAGGGAGTAGGAAACACCATATATTTT.